This entry lists 29 T cell receptor beta chains sequenced from one sample in a study of blood T cell repertoires in COVID-19. This table comes from immunoSEQ multiplex PCR, and its TCRdb copy is limited to in-frame clones, with some not included. The sample records about 47,000 clones, 65% to 85% being singletons. Specimen: peripheral blood. The source of these receptors is a man aged 50 to 59 with acute or convalescent COVID-19.

At least ten counts were recorded for this clone. V usage is TRBV5-4 and J usage is TRBJ2-7; possibly TRBD1 for D (7 bases). Germline assignment: CDR1 SGHNT and CDR2 YYREEE (reference sequence). V gave up 3 bases and J gave up 2 bases, with 18 bases separating them. This CDR3 has 16 amino acids. The CDR3 coding sequence is TGTGCCAGCAGCTCCCTTAGACAGGGCGGGACCTACGAGCAGTACTTC. It codes for CASSSLRQGGTYEQYF.

This chain connects TRBV19 to TRBJ2-2; possibly TRBD2 for D (5 bases). Looked up from germline, CDR1 is LNHDA and CDR2 is SQIVND (reference sequence). V lost 4 bases to trimming and J lost 0 bases, with 12 bases between them. The CDR3 length is 16 residues. CDR3 in amino acids: CASSTRGVTNTGELFF. The CDR3 bases are TGTGCCAGTAGTACTCGGGGAGTCACGAACACCGGGGAGCTGTTTTTT.

There are a few counts of this clone. The chain couples TRBV5-4 to TRBJ2-1; 10 nucleotides match TRBD2. CDR1 is SGHNT and CDR2 is YYREEE in the germline V gene (reference sequence). V lost 0 bases and J lost 5; bases outside the gene matches: 5. This CDR3 is built from 16 residues. Here the CDR3 reads CASSLEALAGNNEQFF. CDR3 coding DNA: TGTGCCAGCAGCTTGGAAGCACTAGCGGGAAACAATGAGCAGTTCTTC.

The rearrangement joins TRBV10-1 to TRBJ2-4; TRBD1 agrees at 8 bases. Germline CDR1 WNHNN, CDR2 SYGVQD (reference sequence). This CDR3 spans 15 amino acids. Trimming took 0 bases from V and 4 from J; bases not matched to a gene: 2. The CDR3 sequence: CASSESQGAKNIQYF. CDR3 DNA: TGCGCCAGCAGTGAGTCGCAGGGGGCGAAAAACATTCAGTACTTC.

This clone was detected only once. V gene TRBV27 combines with J gene TRBJ1-1; 7 bases agree with TRBD1. The CDR3 has 13 residues. V lost 3 bases to trimming and J lost 5 bases; unmatched junction nucleotides: 3. Germline V CDR1 and CDR2: MNHEY, SMNVEV (reference sequence). CDR3 nucleotide sequence: TGTGCCAGCAGTTTCGGCAGGGGGACTGAAGCTTTCTTT. It is translated as CASSFGRGTEAFF.

This clone was counted only a few times. V gene TRBV2 combines with J gene TRBJ1-2, with D possibly being TRBD1 (5 bases). This CDR3 comprises 13 residues. V lost 6 bases to trimming and J lost 3 bases, with 11 bases between them. Germline V gene data show CDR1 as SNHLY and CDR2 as FYNNEI. The CDR3, as DNA: TGTGCCAGCAGCCTCGGGGGGGACTATGGCTACACCTTC. This codes for CASSLGGDYGYTF.

The chain recombines TRBV29-1 with TRBJ2-7; 9 bases match TRBD2. Trimming took 6 bases from V and 5 from J; bases not matched to a gene: 20. Germline assignment: CDR1 SQVTM and CDR2 ANQGSEA. The CDR3 is 17 residues long. The chain's CDR3 is CSVSDQVTGTSRHEQYF. In DNA, the CDR3 is TGCAGCGTGTCCGACCAGGTCACCGGGACTAGCCGCCACGAGCAGTACTTC.

V and J are TRBV4-3 and TRBJ2-3, with 8 bases that match TRBD2. V shed 1 base and J 1 base; nucleotides not matched to a gene: 7. Germline CDR1 and CDR2: LGHNA and YSLEER. The CDR3 consists of 17 residues. The CDR3: CASSQGGVLAGTDTQYF. CDR3 DNA sequence: TGCGCCAGCAGCCAAGGGGGAGTACTAGCGGGCACAGATACGCAGTATTTT.

CDR3 residues: CASRDTGTFIDGYTF. The CDR3 DNA sequence: TGTGCCAGCAGAGATACCGGGACATTTATCGATGGCTACACCTTC. This chain links TRBV7-8 with TRBJ1-2; maybe TRBD1 (6 bases). The V end lost 6 bases, the J end lost 6 bases, and 20 bases lay between the germline ends. The CDR3 length is 15 residues. Looked up from germline, CDR1 is SGHVS and CDR2 is FQNEAQ.

With regard to this clone: At one of its ends the junction is not consistent with the germline gene, which may arise from a read error. The chain uses TRBV19 and TRBJ2-7, with 8 bases lining up with TRBD1. Germline V gene lookup returns CDR1 LNHDA and CDR2 SQIVND (reference sequence). The CDR3 is made up of 11 amino acids. CDR3 sequence: CASSTGGVKDF. CDR3 nucleotides: TGTGCCAGTAGTACAGGGGGCGTCAAGGACTTC. The full variable domain, its missing parts supplied by reference TRBV19 and TRBJ2-7, is DGGITQSPKYLFRKEGQNVTLSCEQNLNHDAMYWYRQDPGQGLRLIYYSQIVNDFQKGDIAEGYSVSREKKESFPLTVTSAQKNPTAFYLCASSTGGVKDFGPGTRLTVT.

This sequence joins TRBV9 and TRBJ2-7; D ambiguous. The CDR3 runs 13 residues. Germline lookup yields CDR1 SGDLS and CDR2 YYNGEE. V lost 0 bases to trimming and J lost 2 bases, with 6 bases between them. CDR3 nucleotides: TGTGCCAGCAGCGTAGGAAACACCTACGAGCAGTACTTC. This translates into CASSVGNTYEQYF.

The chain employs TRBV27 and TRBJ2-7, with no clear D. V lost 5 bases to trimming and J lost 1 base, with 12 bases between them. In germline, CDR1 is MNHEY, CDR2 SMNVEV (reference sequence). This CDR3 has 14 residues. CDR3 in amino acids: CASSPLRWSYEQYF. For the CDR3, the DNA is TGTGCCAGCAGTCCACTCCGGTGGTCCTACGAGCAGTACTTC.

V and J are TRBV6-5 and TRBJ2-7; D unclear. The CDR3 has 12 residues. Trimming cost V 4 bases and J 7 bases, with 11 bases left between them. CDR1 and CDR2 (germline): MNHEY, SVGAGI. The CDR3 is CASSSAAEEQYF. For the CDR3, the DNA is TGTGCCAGCAGTTCCGCGGCCGAAGAGCAGTACTTC.

This chain uses TRBV20-1 with TRBJ1-5; D is unresolved. V was pared by 3 bases and J by 2 bases, with 14 bases between. CDR3 length equals 15 residues. The germline CDR1 and CDR2 sequences are DFQATT and SNEGSKA (reference sequence). CDR3 sequence: CSASEPRGGNQPQHF. CDR3 DNA sequence: TGCAGTGCTAGTGAACCCCGGGGTGGCAATCAGCCCCAGCATTTT.

For the CDR3, the DNA is TGTGCCAGCAGCTTAAAGTCACAGGGTTATGGCTACACCTTC. Protein: CASSLKSQGYGYTF. The chain carries TRBV7-2 and TRBJ1-2; D might be TRBD1 (6 bases). The CDR3 spans 14 residues. Germline assignment: CDR1 SGHTA and CDR2 FQGNSA. Trimming removed 2 bases at V and 5 bases at J, with 12 bases between.

V gene TRBV9 combines with J gene TRBJ2-3; D gene ambiguous. Deletions cut 3 bases from V and 0 bases from J, with 5 bases between. The germline gives CDR1 SGDLS, CDR2 YYNGEE. This CDR3 comprises 13 residues. For the CDR3, the DNA is TGTGCCAGCAGCGCCGTTAGCACAGATACGCAGTATTTT. Amino acid sequence: CASSAVSTDTQYF.

The genes are TRBV6-4 and TRBJ1-6; no firm D call. The CDR3 extends over 14 amino acids. The V gene's germline CDR1 is MRHNA and CDR2 SNTAGT. Trimming pared 6 bases from V and 6 bases from J, leaving 12 bases between. The CDR3 sequence is CASSQREGNSPLHF. CDR3 in DNA: TGTGCCAGCAGCCAGAGAGAGGGTAATTCACCCCTCCACTTT.

The V and J genes are TRBV6-6 and TRBJ2-4; 10 nucleotides match TRBD2. V lost 5 bases and J lost 1; bases outside the gene matches: 17. From germline, CDR1 is MNHNY and CDR2 SVGAGI (reference sequence). The length of the CDR3 is 20 residues. The CDR3 nucleotides are TGTGCCAGCAGTCCCCTGGCTAGCGGGAGCAACTACCGGGCCAAAAACATTCAGTACTTC. Translation gives CASSPLASGSNYRAKNIQYF.

V and J are TRBV28 and TRBJ2-1; TRBD1 matches at 12 bases. The length of the CDR3 is 17 residues. J gave up 7 bases and V 5 bases, and 12 bases lay outside the gene matches. The germline gives CDR1 MDHEN, CDR2 SYDVKM. Here the CDR3 reads CASSRPGTGGDWNEQFF. The DNA for the CDR3 is TGTGCCAGCAGTCGTCCCGGGACAGGGGGCGATTGGAATGAGCAGTTCTTC.

The V call is TRBV7-2, the J call TRBJ2-2; a possible D gene is TRBD2 (6 bases). Between the trimmed V and J ends, which lost 5 bases and 2 bases, there was a span of 12 bases. This CDR3 is built from 15 residues. Germline-derived CDR1 and CDR2 are SGHTA and FQGNSA. CDR3 bases: TGTGCCAGCAGCCAGCGGGTGGGAAACACCGGGGAGCTGTTTTTT. Translating gives CASSQRVGNTGELFF.

CDR3: CASSSSGTGGSEQYF. The CDR3 DNA follows: TGTGCCAGCAGTTCGTCCGGGACAGGGGGCTCCGAGCAGTACTTC. The V call is TRBV28, the J call TRBJ2-7, with 12 bases fitting TRBD1. The germline CDR1 and CDR2 sequences are MDHEN and SYDVKM. With V trimmed by 4 bases and J by 6 bases, 7 bases remained unmatched. The CDR3 has 15 residues.

The chain has TRBV25-1 and TRBJ2-2, with 9 bases fitting TRBD1. Germline CDR1 is MGHDK and CDR2 is SYGVNS. The CDR3 sequence is 18 residues long. V trimming: 3 bases; J trimming: 5 bases; junction bases outside the gene matches: 13. The CDR3 sequence is CASSDRSRTGAGTGELFF. The DNA of the CDR3 is TGTGCCAGCAGTGATCGATCTAGGACAGGGGCGGGGACCGGGGAGCTGTTTTTT.

The V gene is TRBV3-1 (or the pseudogene TRBV3-2), the J gene TRBJ1-1, with TRBD1 identical over 8 bases. The germline CDR1 and CDR2 sequences are LGHDT and YNNKEL (reference sequence). This CDR3 contains 13 residues. V was pared by 5 bases and J by 3 bases, with 2 bases of the junction left unmatched. For the CDR3, the DNA is TGTGCCAGCAGCTCGACAGGGGACACTGAAGCTTTCTTT. Translating it yields CASSSTGDTEAFF.

This rearrangement joins TRBV2 to TRBJ1-3, with 9 bases that match TRBD1. CDR1 SNHLY and CDR2 FYNNEI come from the germline V gene. This CDR3 contains 13 residues. The trim removed 6 bases at V and 6 bases at J, leaving 3 bases unmatched. The chain's CDR3 is CASSGTGSNTIYF. The DNA for the CDR3 is TGTGCCAGCAGCGGGACAGGGTCAAACACCATATATTTT.

The chain has TRBV6-5 and TRBJ1-5; 8 positions agree with TRBD1. From germline, CDR1 is MNHEY and CDR2 SVGAGI. This CDR3 comprises 15 residues. With V trimmed by 6 bases and J by 1 base, 5 bases remained unmatched. The CDR3 region has the DNA TGTGCCAGCAGCGGGCAGGGGGCCAGCAATCAGCCCCAGCATTTT. It translates to CASSGQGASNQPQHF.

This chain joins TRBV19 and TRBJ1-5; 7 nucleotides agree with TRBD1. Germline V gene data show CDR1 as LNHDA and CDR2 as SQIVND (reference sequence). With V trimmed by 10 bases and J by 5 bases, 8 bases remained unmatched. CDR3 size: 13 residues. In DNA, the CDR3 is TGTGCCATCCGACAGGGAATACATCAGCCCCAGCATTTT. It encodes CAIRQGIHQPQHF.

The gene calls are TRBV28 and TRBJ1-6, with D perhaps TRBD1 (5 bases). The ends were cut back, 8 bases at V and 4 bases at J, with 15 bases in the middle. The germline V gene has CDR1 MDHEN and CDR2 SYDVKM. This CDR3 region has 15 residues. The CDR3 DNA reads as TGTGCCAGCCATGTTCGGAGGGGTTATAATTCACCCCTCCACTTT. It encodes CASHVRRGYNSPLHF. Looking up the rest from reference TRBV28 and TRBJ1-6 gives the full variable domain: DVKVTQSSRYLVKRTGEKVFLECVQDMDHENMFWYRQDPGLGLRLIYFSYDVKMKEKGDIPEGYSVSREKKERFSLILESASTNQTSMYLCASHVRRGYNSPLHFGNGTRLTVT.

Of note for this clone: The junction does not match germline at one end; this may be a read error. CDR3 nucleotide sequence: TGTGCCAGCAGCCCGAACTACGGCTACACCTTC. Translation gives CASSPNYGYTF. J is TRBJ1-2 and V is TRBV11-2; no firm D call. The CDR3 runs 11 residues. Germline V lookup: CDR1 SGHAT, CDR2 FQNNGV. The variable domain in full, completed from reference TRBV11-2 and TRBJ1-2, reads EAGVAQSPRYKIIEKRQSVAFWCNPISGHATLYWYQQILGQGPKLLIQFQNNGVVDDSQLPKDRFSAERLKGVDSTLKIQPAKLEDSAVYLCASSPNYGYTFGSGTRLTVV.

The gene calls are TRBV12-3 or TRBV12-4 and TRBJ1-2; 7 positions agree with TRBD1. This CDR3 is 13 amino acids long. The ends lost 6 bases at V and 1 base at J; junction bases unmatched: 2. CDR3 DNA: TGTGCCAGCAGCCGACAGGGTAACTATGGCTACACCTTC. Translation: CASSRQGNYGYTF.